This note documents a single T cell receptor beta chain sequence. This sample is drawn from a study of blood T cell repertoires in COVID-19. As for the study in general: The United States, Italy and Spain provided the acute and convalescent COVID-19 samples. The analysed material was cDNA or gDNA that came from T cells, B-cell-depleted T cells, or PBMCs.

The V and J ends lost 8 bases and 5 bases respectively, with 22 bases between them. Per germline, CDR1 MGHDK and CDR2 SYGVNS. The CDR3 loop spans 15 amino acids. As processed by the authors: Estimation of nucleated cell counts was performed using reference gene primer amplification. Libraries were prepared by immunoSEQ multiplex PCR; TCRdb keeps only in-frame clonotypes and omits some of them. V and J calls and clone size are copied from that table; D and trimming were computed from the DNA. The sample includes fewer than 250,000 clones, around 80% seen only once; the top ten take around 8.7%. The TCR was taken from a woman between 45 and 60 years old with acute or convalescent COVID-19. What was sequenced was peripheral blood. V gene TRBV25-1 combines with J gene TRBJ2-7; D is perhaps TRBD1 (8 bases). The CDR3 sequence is CASSTGGTGGNEQYF. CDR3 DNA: TGTGCCAGCTCAACCGGGGGGACAGGCGGAAACGAGCAGTACTTC.